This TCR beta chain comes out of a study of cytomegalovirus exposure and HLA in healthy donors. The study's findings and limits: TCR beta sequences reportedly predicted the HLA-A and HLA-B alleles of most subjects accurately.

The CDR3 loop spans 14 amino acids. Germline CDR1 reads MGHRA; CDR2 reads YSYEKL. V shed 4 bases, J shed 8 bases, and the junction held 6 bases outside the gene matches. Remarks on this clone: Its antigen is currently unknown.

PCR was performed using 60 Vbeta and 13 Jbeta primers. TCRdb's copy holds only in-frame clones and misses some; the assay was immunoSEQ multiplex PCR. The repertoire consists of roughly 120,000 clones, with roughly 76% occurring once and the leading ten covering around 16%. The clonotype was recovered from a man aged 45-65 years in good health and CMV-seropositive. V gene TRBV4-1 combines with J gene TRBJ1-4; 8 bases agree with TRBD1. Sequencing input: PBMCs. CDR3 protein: CASSLGTGGEKLFF. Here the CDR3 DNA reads TGCGCCAGCAGCCTGGGGACAGGCGGGGAAAAACTGTTTTTT.